The 4 T cell receptor beta chains reported below all come from one sample, sequenced in a study of shared clonotypes between healthy human individuals. The assay was immunoSEQ multiplex PCR, and TCRdb's table has in-frame clones only and misses some. In the table there are about 2.4 million clones, under 95% of which are singletons. Material for sequencing was naive CD4+ T cells from PBMCs. The subset was: CD45RA+ positively selected. The receptors stem from a man aged 18 to 29 in good health. Some clones in this sample may be carry-over from other donors' samples.

This chain uses TRBV28 with TRBJ1-5, with 9 bases lining up with TRBD1. Germline V CDR1 and CDR2: MDHEN, SYDVKM. This CDR3 region has 18 residues. V was clipped by 3 bases and J by 0 bases; unmatched bases: 9. The CDR3 reads CASSFLDRGGHSNQPQHF. CDR3 bases: TGTGCCAGCAGTTTCTTGGACAGGGGCGGGCATAGCAATCAGCCCCAGCATTTT.

V and J are TRBV28 and TRBJ2-7; a possible D gene is TRBD2 (6 bases). The CDR3 sequence is 14 residues long. The V gene's germline CDR1 is MDHEN and CDR2 SYDVKM. The V end was cut by 5 bases, the J end by 4 bases, with 15 bases between. The CDR3 spells CASSGPGLKYEQYF. The CDR3 DNA is TGTGCCAGCAGTGGACCGGGACTCAAATACGAGCAGTACTTC.

This clone showed up just once. This chain uses TRBV7-3 with TRBJ2-2; 8 nucleotides align to TRBD1. The CDR3 totals 18 residues. The germline gives CDR1 SGHTA, CDR2 FQGTGA. Losses at the gene ends were 4 bases for V and 3 bases for J; bases not matched to a gene: 13. CDR3 sequence reads: CASSSTRDRFGDTGELFF. The CDR3, as DNA: TGTGCCAGCAGCTCCACGCGGGACAGGTTCGGGGACACCGGGGAGCTGTTTTTT.

This clone was seen a few times. The V and J genes are TRBV19 and TRBJ2-5; possibly TRBD1 for D (5 bases). Germline V gene sequence: CDR1 LNHDA, CDR2 SQIVND (reference sequence). CDR3 length: 13 residues. The V end was cut by 6 bases, the J end by 2 bases, with 10 bases between. In DNA form, the CDR3 reads TGTGCCAGTAGCGGACAATTTCAAGAGACCCAGTACTTC. Amino acids: CASSGQFQETQYF.